The rows below give T cell receptor beta chains drawn from one sample of a study of T-cell memory formation after mild COVID-19. TCRdb reprocessed the 5' RACE reads with MiXCR, giving one entry per CDR3 protein. The table includes roughly 200,000 distinct CDR3 sequences, 16% detected once. Input material: PBMCs or a T cell subset sorted from them (not recorded which). The receptors stem from an adult woman who had mild COVID-19 (a few samples of this study predate the infection). Cell type and time point are not known. The CDR3 runs from the conserved cysteine through the conserved F or W. D genes are given only for firm matches. The listing skips clone size in some rows; elsewhere it reads once, few, many or a size class.

size: -
length: 17
D: TRBD2
V: TRBV12-3/TRBV12-4
J: TRBJ2-1
DNA: TGTGCCAGCAGTTTAGCGTTTGGACTAGCGGGGGGGCAATTGCAGTTCTTC
CDR3: CASSLAFGLAGGQLQFF

size: many
length: 12
D: -
V: TRBV29-1
J: TRBJ2-3
DNA: TGCAGCGTTAAAAGGGGAACAGATACGCAGTATTTT
CDR3: CSVKRGTDTQYF

size: many
length: 16
D: -
V: TRBV4-3
J: TRBJ2-4
DNA: TGCGCCAGCAGCCATTCACGTGAGAGCTCCCGGAACATTCAGTACTTC
CDR3: CASSHSRESSRNIQYF

size: -
length: 13
D: -
V: TRBV6-5
J: TRBJ2-3
DNA: TGTGCCAGCAGTGTCCAGGGTCCAGATACGCAGTATTTT
CDR3: CASSVQGPDTQYF

size: few
length: 14
D: TRBD1
V: TRBV5-6
J: TRBJ2-2
DNA: TGTGCCAGCAGCTTAGACAGGGCGCCCGGGGAGCTGTTTTTT
CDR3: CASSLDRAPGELFF

size: few
length: 16
D: -
V: TRBV18
J: TRBJ2-5
DNA: TGTGCCAGCTCACCAACCCAGAATAGCCTTACAGAGACCCAGTACTTC
CDR3: CASSPTQNSLTETQYF

size: few
length: 12
D: TRBD1
V: TRBV2
J: TRBJ1-1
DNA: TGTGCCAGCACCGAAGAGGGGACAGTCGGCTTCTTT
CDR3: CASTEEGTVGFF

size: -
length: 15
D: TRBD2
V: TRBV7-2
J: TRBJ2-1
DNA: TGTGCCAGCAGCTTTCTAGCGGGAGGGCACAATGAGCAGTTCTTC
CDR3: CASSFLAGGHNEQFF

size: -
length: 15
D: TRBD1
V: TRBV6-1
J: TRBJ1-6
DNA: TGTGCCAGCAGTGAAGTGGTAGGGGGCGATTCACCCCTCCACTTT
CDR3: CASSEVVGGDSPLHF

size: -
length: 14
D: -
V: TRBV7-2
J: TRBJ2-1
DNA: TGTGCCAGCAGCTTAACGGCCTTGAGGGATGAGCAGTTCTTC
CDR3: CASSLTALRDEQFF

size: -
length: 14
D: TRBD1
V: TRBV6-1
J: TRBJ2-3
DNA: TGTGCCAGCAGCTACAGGGGGGCCAGCGATACGCAGTATTTT
CDR3: CASSYRGASDTQYF

size: -
length: 15
D: TRBD2
V: TRBV12-3/TRBV12-4
J: TRBJ2-1
DNA: TGTGCCAGCAGCGAACTAGCGGGGCCCTACAATGAGCAGTTCTTC
CDR3: CASSELAGPYNEQFF

size: few
length: 16
D: TRBD2
V: TRBV7-9
J: TRBJ2-3
DNA: TGTGCCAGCAGCTTTCGCGGGGGGGCGGGCACAGATACGCAGTATTTT
CDR3: CASSFRGGAGTDTQYF

size: -
length: 14
D: -
V: TRBV20-1
J: TRBJ1-6
DNA: TGCAGTGCTAGAGCGGGGGCGAGTAATTCACCCCTCCACTTT
CDR3: CSARAGASNSPLHF

size: -
length: 16
D: TRBD2
V: TRBV27
J: TRBJ2-1
DNA: TGTGCCAGCAGTCCCCCGGGACTAGCGGTTTACAATGAGCAGTTCTTC
CDR3: CASSPPGLAVYNEQFF

size: many
length: 14
D: TRBD2
V: TRBV5-1
J: TRBJ2-7
DNA: TGCGCCAGCAGCTTGGGACTAGCGGACTACGAGCAGTACTTC
CDR3: CASSLGLADYEQYF